This entry features one T cell receptor beta chain sequence. This sample stems from a study of blood T cell repertoires in COVID-19. In the study overall: Spain, Italy and the United States supplied samples that represented acute and convalescent COVID-19. PBMCs, B-cell-depleted T cells, or T cells were the source of the cDNA or gDNA that made up the material.

The CDR3 covers 13 residues. The V end was cut by 2 bases, the J end by 8 bases, with 12 bases between. The V gene's germline CDR1 is MNHEY and CDR2 SVGAGI. In the study's own analysis: Reference gene primer amplification yielded estimated nucleated cell counts. Assay used: immunoSEQ multiplex PCR; TCRdb lists only in-frame clones, some missing. The V and J calls and clone size come from that table; D and trimming were worked out from the DNA. The repertoire consists of a few hundred thousand clones, with approximately 85% occurring once and the leading ten covering 7.2%. The origin of this receptor is a human donor in a cohort sampled during active COVID-19. This chain links TRBV6-5 with TRBJ1-1; no definite D call. Sequencing was performed on peripheral blood. The CDR3 spells CASSYGAGSEAFF. The CDR3 DNA is TGTGCCAGCAGTTACGGAGCGGGTTCCGAAGCTTTCTTT.